The T cell receptor beta chain described here comes from a study of cytomegalovirus exposure and HLA in healthy donors. This CDR3 region has 15 residues. CDR1 is MNHNS, CDR2 SASEGT, per germline. V was clipped by 3 bases and J by 0 bases, with 6 bases between them. This clone was counted a few times. The primer mix had 60 Vbeta and 13 Jbeta primers. Measured with immunoSEQ multiplex PCR; TCRdb has only the in-frame clones, and not every one. The data hold some 100,000 clones, with roughly 70% observed a single time. Sequencing used PBMCs. This TCR derives from a woman between 45 and 60 years old in good health and CMV-seropositive. This chain connects TRBV6-1 to TRBJ2-6; no reliable D call. The CDR3 here is CASSDRLSGANVLTF. In DNA, the CDR3 is TGTGCCAGCAGTGACCGACTCTCTGGGGCCAACGTCCTGACTTTC.